The rows below give T cell receptor beta chains drawn from one sample of a study of identifying expanded T cells in peripheral blood. Generated by immunoSEQ multiplex PCR, the TCRdb table keeps only in-frame clones and is missing some. The sample shows 75,000 to 90,000 clones, 70% to 90% of them seen only once. What was sequenced was blood. The receptors here all came from a person aged 18 to 70 in good health. CDR3s leave out the opening cysteine and the closing phenylalanine or tryptophan. Fields, in order: V gene, clone size, D gene, J gene, CDR3 protein. D genes are given only for firm matches. Size tells how often a clone was seen (once, few, many) or the class of an expanded clone, and some rows leave it out.

TRBV19,NA,TRBD1,TRBJ1-5,ASRDPGQSNQPQH
TRBV9,NA,NA,TRBJ1-2,ASSVGGSAGDYGYT
TRBV27,NA,NA,TRBJ2-7,ASSFVGGEQY
TRBV19,NA,NA,TRBJ2-1,ASSIVPGYSYNEQF
TRBV18,NA,TRBD1,TRBJ1-2,ASSRTGQSYYGYT
TRBV4-2,NA,TRBD1,TRBJ1-2,ASSQDPQGAVSYGYT
TRBV7-9,NA,NA,TRBJ1-1,ASSLDRVNTEAF
TRBV2,NA,NA,TRBJ1-1,ASSEDMNTEAF
TRBV19,NA,NA,TRBJ2-2,ASSIRTSTNTGELF
TRBV12-5,NA,NA,TRBJ2-5,ASGPPAGSRETQY
TRBV7-2,NA,NA,TRBJ1-5,ASTIGGGQPQH
TRBV10-3,NA,TRBD2,TRBJ2-2,AISEAGLAGTGELF
TRBV30,NA,NA,TRBJ1-2,AWEAGTTNYGYT
TRBV5-1,few,TRBD1,TRBJ1-2,ASSPGTVIYGYT
TRBV9,NA,NA,TRBJ2-6,ASSSGSSGANVLT
TRBV6-1,NA,NA,TRBJ1-1,ASSMNTEAF
TRBV7-3,NA,NA,TRBJ1-1,ASSYLATGKAF
TRBV6-1,NA,TRBD2,TRBJ2-3,ASGARRGGGRSDTQY
TRBV5-1,NA,NA,TRBJ2-2,ASSSNRVGGELF
TRBV6-6,NA,TRBD1,TRBJ1-3,ASSTGQGAGNTIY
TRBV6-5,NA,TRBD1,TRBJ2-3,ASSYDRVVDTQY
TRBV19,NA,NA,TRBJ1-1,ASSIEGRLQANF
TRBV11-3,NA,NA,TRBJ2-1,ASSGRRDSVEQF
TRBV6-5,NA,NA,TRBJ1-1,ASGEQGLNTEAF
TRBV10-3,NA,TRBD1,TRBJ1-1,AISAQGDGSEAF
TRBV27,NA,NA,TRBJ2-4,ASSHPDTNIQY
TRBV10-3,NA,TRBD1,TRBJ2-7,AISSPTGGSYEQY
TRBV14,NA,NA,TRBJ2-7,ASSQVVGFAY
TRBV19,NA,TRBD1,TRBJ2-2,ASSLRQGTGELF
TRBV19,NA,NA,TRBJ1-3,ASSFDGNTIY
TRBV21-1,NA,NA,TRBJ1-5,ASSKWTANQPQH
TRBV9,once,NA,TRBJ2-1,ASSVAGAGSPPYNEQF
TRBV7-2,NA,TRBD1,TRBJ1-1,ASSNYRTGADTEAF
TRBV5-1,NA,NA,TRBJ1-1,ASSTSSGTLNTEAF
TRBV6-5,once,TRBD1,TRBJ1-2,ASRRTGYGYT
TRBV7-2,NA,TRBD1,TRBJ2-2,ASSTRQGTNTGELF